Following are 21 T cell receptor beta chains from one sample sequenced in a study of blood T cell repertoires in COVID-19. The assay was immunoSEQ multiplex PCR, and TCRdb's table has in-frame clones only and misses some. The sample has some 250,000 clones; around 85% are singletons. Material: peripheral blood. The receptors were sampled from a man in his sixties with acute or convalescent COVID-19.

The chain employs TRBV19 and TRBJ2-5; the D is unclear. The CDR3 consists of 13 residues. CDR1 and CDR2 (germline): LNHDA, SQIVND (reference sequence). V lost 0 bases and J lost 2, with 4 bases in between. CDR3 loop: CASSIDGQETQYF. CDR3 DNA: TGTGCCAGTAGTATAGACGGGCAAGAGACCCAGTACTTC.

This sequence joins TRBV5-6 and TRBJ1-5, with 8 bases identical to TRBD1. With V trimmed by 4 bases and J by 5 bases, 5 bases remained unmatched. CDR1 is SGHDT, CDR2 YYEEEE, per germline. The CDR3 runs to 14 residues. CDR3 nucleotides: TGTGCCAGCAGCGTAACAGGGGGTTATCAGCCCCAGCATTTT. Amino acid sequence: CASSVTGGYQPQHF.

The V and J genes are TRBV5-1 and TRBJ2-3, with TRBD1 identical over 9 bases. Germline-derived CDR1 and CDR2 are SGHRS and YFSETQ. The CDR3 spans 16 residues. Unmatched junction bases numbered 8, after V lost 0 bases and J lost 6 bases. The CDR3: CASSLAKTGGADTQYF. In nucleotides, the CDR3 is TGCGCCAGCAGCTTGGCCAAGACAGGGGGTGCGGATACGCAGTATTTT.

The rearrangement joins TRBV28 to TRBJ2-2, with 7 bases identical to TRBD1. The CDR3 has 13 amino acids. V gave up 6 bases and J gave up 5 bases; unmatched junction bases: 3. The V gene's germline CDR1 is MDHEN and CDR2 SYDVKM. CDR3 sequence reads: CASRSDRTGELFF. CDR3 nucleotide sequence: TGTGCCAGCAGATCGGACAGGACCGGGGAGCTGTTTTTT.

This clone turned up a few times. The gene calls are TRBV6-2 or TRBV6-3 and TRBJ2-7; D gene ambiguous. The CDR3 runs to 13 residues. Germline CDR1 and CDR2: MNHEY and SVGEGT. The V end was cut by 0 bases, the J end by 7 bases, with 10 bases between. The CDR3 DNA reads TGTGCCAGCAGTTACTCTCCTTCGGAGGAGCAGTACTTC. This encodes CASSYSPSEEQYF.

The chain joins TRBV9 to TRBJ2-1; 7 positions agree with TRBD1. Germline V gives CDR1 SGDLS, CDR2 YYNGEE. The CDR3 spans 15 residues. V trimming: 4 bases; J trimming: 11 bases; junction bases outside the gene matches: 15. This chain's CDR3 is CASSFTLGTEAQQFF. As DNA, the CDR3 is TGTGCCAGCAGCTTCACCCTGGGGACAGAAGCACAGCAGTTCTTC.

The chain carries TRBV19 and TRBJ2-7; 9 nucleotides match TRBD1. The germline V gene has CDR1 LNHDA and CDR2 SQIVND (reference sequence). This CDR3 is 14 amino acids long. V dropped 5 bases and J dropped 2; count of bases not matched to a gene: 4. CDR3 residues: CASSVTGGPYEQYF. CDR3 coding DNA: TGTGCCAGTAGTGTTACAGGGGGCCCCTACGAGCAGTACTTC.

The chain joins TRBV15 to TRBJ2-2; D is unclear. Between the trimmed V and J ends, which lost 0 bases and 4 bases, there was a span of 6 bases. This CDR3 region has 14 residues. From germline, CDR1 is LNHNV and CDR2 YYDKDF (reference sequence). CDR3 region: CATSRDYGTGELFF. The CDR3 coding sequence is TGTGCCACCAGCAGAGATTACGGCACCGGGGAGCTGTTTTTT. The variable domain in full, with the rest retrieved from reference TRBV15 and TRBJ2-2, is DAMVIQNPRYQVTQFGKPVTLSCSQTLNHNVMYWYQQKSSQAPKLLFHYYDKDFNNEADTPDNFQSRRPNTSFCFLDIRSPGLGDTAMYLCATSRDYGTGELFFGEGSRLTVL.

This sequence joins TRBV29-1 and TRBJ1-3; unclear D gene. The CDR3 is made up of 14 amino acids. Germline V gene data show CDR1 as SQVTM and CDR2 as ANQGSEA. Trimming took 3 bases from V and 0 from J, leaving 9 bases between them. CDR3 nucleotides: TGCAGCGTTGAGGGCGCCCGCTCTGGAAACACCATATATTTT. This encodes CSVEGARSGNTIYF.

This chain connects TRBV6-2 or TRBV6-3 to TRBJ2-7; D possibly corresponds to TRBD1 (6 bases). Deletions cut 5 bases from V and 3 bases from J, with 17 bases between. CDR1 and CDR2 from the germline V gene are MNHEY and SVGEGT. The CDR3 consists of 15 residues. CDR3 region: CASSKRGGGLYEQYF. The CDR3 DNA reads as TGTGCCAGCAGTAAACGAGGGGGTGGGCTCTACGAGCAGTACTTC.

The chain joins TRBV21-1 to TRBJ2-1; the table's D call TRBD2 went unverified against the DNA. TRBV21-1 constitutes a pseudogene. The CDR3 is 18 residues long. CDR3 nucleotide sequence: TGTGCCAGCAGCAAAGCGCGGCTAGCGGGCGTCCGCTACAATGAGCAGTTCTTC. Translated, it gives CASSKARLAGVRYNEQFF.

V and J are TRBV4-1 and TRBJ1-6, with 7 positions matching TRBD1. CDR3 length: 16 amino acids. Germline V gene data show CDR1 as MGHRA and CDR2 as YSYEKL. Trimming removed 8 bases from V and 6 bases from J; junction bases left unmatched: 13. CDR3 sequence (DNA): TGCGCCAGCTGGAGGGGGCCAGGGGGTTTTAATTCACCCCTCCACTTT. This codes for CASWRGPGGFNSPLHF.

The chain employs TRBV19 and TRBJ2-1; D not resolved. The V gene lost 3 bases and the J gene lost 0 bases, with 12 bases spanning the gap. CDR1 is LNHDA, CDR2 SQIVND, per germline (reference sequence). CDR3 length: 16 amino acids. DNA of the CDR3: TGTGCCAGTAGTATGGCTGGAGCGAGCTCCTACAATGAGCAGTTCTTC. This gives the protein CASSMAGASSYNEQFF.

About this clone itself: The sample contains more than one DNA sequence encoding this CDR3. The V and J genes are TRBV27 and TRBJ1-5; the D gene is possibly TRBD1 (6 bases). Germline loops: CDR1 MNHEY, CDR2 SMNVEV (reference sequence). The CDR3 has 14 residues. Trimming cost V 4 bases and J 6 bases, with 13 bases left between them. The DNA for the CDR3 is TGTGCCAGCAGTTCCCGTACAGGGCTTCAGCCCCAGCATTTT. It encodes CASSSRTGLQPQHF.

The chain uses TRBV30 and TRBJ2-2; D unclear. The CDR3 spans 13 residues. V was pared by 5 bases and J by 0 bases, with 7 bases between. The germline CDR1 and CDR2 sequences are GTSNPN and SVGIG (reference sequence). The CDR3 loop reads CAWWAPNTGELFF. CDR3 bases: TGTGCCTGGTGGGCACCGAACACCGGGGAGCTGTTTTTT.

This chain links TRBV27 with TRBJ1-2, with TRBD1 identical over 7 bases. The V gene's germline CDR1 is MNHEY and CDR2 SMNVEV (reference sequence). Unmatched junction bases numbered 10, after V lost 0 bases and J lost 3 bases. CDR3 length equals 17 residues. This chain's CDR3 is CASSLSESRGAYYGYTF. As DNA, the CDR3 is TGTGCCAGCAGTTTATCCGAATCCAGGGGGGCGTACTATGGCTACACCTTC.

The chain carries TRBV29-1 and TRBJ2-7, with D hard to call. V lost 4 bases, J lost 2 bases, and 9 bases lay in between. Germline V CDR1 and CDR2: SQVTM, ANQGSEA. The CDR3 is 12 amino acids. The CDR3 spells CSVGGGAYEQYF. CDR3 sequence (DNA): TGCAGCGTTGGCGGCGGTGCCTACGAGCAGTACTTC.

The chain carries TRBV28 and TRBJ1-4; TRBD1 agrees at 10 bases. This CDR3 is built from 15 residues. Germline CDR1 and CDR2: MDHEN and SYDVKM. Trimming cost V 2 bases and J 5 bases; bases outside gene matches: 2. CDR3 coding DNA: TGTGCCAGCAGTTTAGGGGGACAGGGGAATGAAAAACTGTTTTTT. Translating gives CASSLGGQGNEKLFF.

V is TRBV2 and J is TRBJ1-2; D remains unclear. CDR3 length equals 12 residues. Germline-derived CDR1 and CDR2 are SNHLY and FYNNEI. V dropped 6 bases and J dropped 4 bases, with 9 bases sitting between them. The CDR3 reads CASSPDIYGYTF. The CDR3 region has the DNA TGTGCCAGCAGCCCCGACATCTATGGCTACACCTTC.

The chain carries TRBV11-3 and TRBJ2-5, with 9 bases fitting TRBD2. J gave up 1 base and V 1 base, and 1 base lay outside the gene matches. The germline V gene encodes CDR1 SGHNT and CDR2 YENEEA. The CDR3 contains 15 residues. DNA for the CDR3: TGTGCCAGCAGCTTAGTAGCGGGGGCCCAAGAGACCCAGTACTTC. Encoded protein: CASSLVAGAQETQYF.

The chain is built from TRBV4-3 and TRBJ2-4, with D tentatively TRBD2 (6 bases). The CDR3 loop spans 13 amino acids. CDR1 is LGHNA and CDR2 is YSLEER in the germline V gene. V lost 4 bases and J 9 bases, leaving 13 bases between the germline ends. The CDR3 sequence: CASSLWAEGIQYF. The DNA of the CDR3 is TGCGCCAGCAGCCTCTGGGCGGAGGGCATTCAGTACTTC.